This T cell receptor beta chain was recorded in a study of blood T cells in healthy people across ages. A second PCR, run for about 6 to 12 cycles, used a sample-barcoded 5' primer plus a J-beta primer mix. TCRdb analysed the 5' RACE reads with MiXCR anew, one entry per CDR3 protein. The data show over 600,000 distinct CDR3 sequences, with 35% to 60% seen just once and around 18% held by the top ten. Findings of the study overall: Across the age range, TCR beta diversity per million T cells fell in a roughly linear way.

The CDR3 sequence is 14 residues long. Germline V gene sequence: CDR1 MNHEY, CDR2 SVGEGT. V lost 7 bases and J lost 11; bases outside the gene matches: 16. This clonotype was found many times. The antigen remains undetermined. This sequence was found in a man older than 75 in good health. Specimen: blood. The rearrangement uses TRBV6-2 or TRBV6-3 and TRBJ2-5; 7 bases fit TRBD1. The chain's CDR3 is CASKRSGQATKQYF. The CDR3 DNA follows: TGTGCCAGCAAACGATCAGGACAGGCTACGAAACAGTACTTC.